This T cell receptor beta chain was sequenced in a study of T cells in Graves' hyperthyroidism and ophthalmopathy. The TCR beta CDR3 regions underwent amplification using RNA transcripts as the source. TCR CDR3 regions were first amplified by RT-PCR with HTBI primers. TCRdb redid the calling of the multiplex PCR reads with MiXCR, one entry per CDR3 protein. The sample lists over 700,000 distinct CDR3 sequences, 30% to 40% occurring once. The CDR3 is 14 amino acids. Whole-study results and caveats: Also found in blood were most expanded thyroid clonotypes above 0.001. For ophthalmopathy, model prediction preceded onset by a median 6.5 months.

Points on this clonotype: Its specificity is unknown. A much larger clone differs by one base, so this may be a read error.

Clinicians diagnosed patients from clinical symptoms, serum thyroxine and TRAb, thyroid ultrasound and orbital computed tomography. PBMCs stemmed from over 7.5 ml fresh peripheral blood. The sample comprised blood. This chain links TRBV12-3 or TRBV12-4 with TRBJ1-5, with unresolved D. The TCR was taken from a woman in her thirties or forties with Graves' hyperthyroidism. This CDR3 is CASSLALHDQLQHF. Here the CDR3 DNA reads TGTGCCAGCAGTTTAGCGTTGCACGATCAGCTCCAGCATTTT.